The source of this T cell receptor beta chain is a study of T cell responses to AZD1222 COVID-19 vaccine. In the study overall: Second doses at about 4 or about 12 weeks were pooled. Whole-study results and caveats: Samples come after the peak T cell response, not at day 14.

Assay used: immunoSEQ multiplex PCR; TCRdb lists only in-frame clones, some missing. Of 100,000 or so clones listed, roughly 89% are singletons. In the case of this clone: The antigen is not known.

The material sequenced was peripheral blood, taken on day 0 of AZD1222 vaccination. The clonotype originates from an adult in good health.

CDR3 amino acids: CATARTGRMSYGYTF. In DNA, the CDR3 is TGTGCCACCGCCCGTACAGGGAGGATGAGCTATGGCTACACCTTC. The rearrangement uses TRBV7-9 and TRBJ1-2; D is perhaps TRBD1 (6 bases). Germline lookup yields CDR1 SEHNR and CDR2 FQNEAQ (reference sequence). There are 15 residues in the CDR3. Trimming shortened V by 10 bases and J by 4 bases, and 22 bases separated the two germline ends.